This is a list of T cell receptor beta chains from one sample in a study of metastatic and nonmetastatic thyroid tumors. TCRdb re-analyzed the PCR reads using MiXCR. Of under 20,000 clones listed, roughly 25% are singletons. The sequenced material came from blood. These receptors were obtained from a male donor with papillary thyroid cancer or a benign thyroid nodule (not recorded which). Some clones in this sample may be carry-over from other donors' samples. CDR3s include the opening cysteine and the closing phenylalanine or tryptophan. A D gene is named only where the DNA matches it firmly. Clone size is given for some rows only: seen once, a few or many times, or a class if the clone is expanded.

>many|TRBJ1-1|TRBV6-1|-
CASRSPRGANTEAFF
TGTGCCAGCAGGAGCCCCCGGGGGGCTAACACTGAAGCTTTCTTT
>-|TRBJ2-7|TRBV5-6|-
CADHSGYEQYF
TGTGCCGACCACAGCGGCTACGAGCAGTACTTC
>medium-sized|TRBJ2-1|TRBV6-5|-
CASSYGAGSSYNEQFF
TGTGCCAGCAGTTATGGGGCTGGGAGCTCCTACAATGAGCAGTTCTTC
>medium-sized|TRBJ2-7|TRBV15|-
CATSRDRGYEQYF
TGTGCCACCAGCAGAGATCGGGGTTACGAGCAGTACTTC
>-|TRBJ1-1|TRBV30|TRBD1
CAWNRGRANTEAFF
TGTGCCTGGAACAGGGGAAGGGCGAACACTGAAGCTTTCTTT
>many|TRBJ1-4|TRBV28|-
CASAVGAKEKLFF
TGTGCCAGCGCGGTGGGAGCCAAAGAAAAACTGTTTTTT
>-|TRBJ1-3|TRBV20-1|-
CSAVRDPGNTIYF
TGCAGTGCAGTTCGAGATCCTGGCAACACCATATATTTT
>-|TRBJ1-2|TRBV6-1|-
CASSPGPNYGYTF
TGTGCCAGCAGTCCGGGACCTAACTATGGCTACACCTTC
>-|TRBJ2-7|TRBV5-5|TRBD2
CASSPSPGLAEYEQYF
TGTGCCAGCAGCCCGTCGCCGGGGCTAGCGGAATACGAGCAGTACTTC
>few|TRBJ2-3|TRBV12-3/TRBV12-4|TRBD1
CASRRPTTGISADTQYF
TGTGCCAGCAGACGCCCCACGACAGGGATATCTGCAGATACGCAGTATTTT
>many|TRBJ2-6|TRBV14|TRBD2
CASSQDFGVAGVAGANVLTF
TGTGCCAGCAGCCAAGACTTCGGGGTAGCGGGGGTAGCGGGGGCCAACGTCCTGACTTTC
>-|TRBJ1-1|TRBV27|-
CASSLGPNTEAFF
TGTGCCAGCAGTTTAGGACCGAACACTGAAGCTTTCTTT
>medium-sized|TRBJ2-2|TRBV6-1|TRBD1
CASRSGQGDTGELFF
TGTGCCAGCAGATCGGGACAGGGCGACACCGGGGAGCTGTTTTTT
>many|TRBJ2-4|TRBV12-3/TRBV12-4|TRBD1
CASSPRTGANAKNIQYF
TGTGCCAGCAGTCCCAGGACAGGGGCTAATGCCAAAAACATTCAGTACTTC
>many|TRBJ2-2|TRBV3-1|TRBD1
CASSQEDRVTGELFF
TGTGCCAGCAGCCAAGAGGACAGGGTCACCGGGGAGCTGTTTTTT